One and the same sample provided the 17 T cell receptor beta chains below, sequenced in a study of post-analysis software for immune sequencing data (dated by TCRdb to about 2015). The receptor library was made with PCR. TCRdb names Illumina HiSeq 2500 as the instrument used. To reduce PCR and sequencing biases, unique molecular identifiers were built into the TCR beta cDNA libraries. In-frame beta chains were kept once TCRdb had trimmed the public reads at Q25 with fastp and called clones with MiXCR. CDR3 protein duplicates are merged, each entry listing the most common genes and DNA. The sample table holds about 460,000 distinct CDR3 sequences, of which over 35% were seen once. In total, the top ten clones hold 12% of the sample. The investigation overall reported the following: Patients showed significantly higher frequencies than controls for a handful of TRBV segments, among them TRBV5-6, TRBV5-1 and TRBV20-1.

No antigens are known for them. Sequences were obtained from blood. Receptors originate from a girl aged 10 to 17 with multiple sclerosis.

This clonotype has more than one count but fewer than ten. This chain connects TRBV29-1 to TRBJ2-5; 10 nucleotides agree with TRBD1. The CDR3 has 12 amino acids. Germline V gene lookup returns CDR1 SQVTM and CDR2 ANQGSEA. V dropped 5 bases and J dropped 5; count of bases not matched to a gene: 2. CDR3 protein: CSVPGQGETQYF. DNA of the CDR3: TGCAGCGTTCCGGGACAGGGGGAGACCCAGTACTTC.

The V gene is TRBV7-9, the J gene TRBJ2-1; TRBD2 might be the D (6 bases). The CDR3 is made up of 15 amino acids. V was trimmed by 6 bases and J by 0 bases, leaving 12 bases between them. Germline-derived CDR1 and CDR2 are SEHNR and FQNEAQ (reference sequence). The chain's CDR3 is CASSLSGYSYNEQFF. CDR3 sequence (DNA): TGTGCCAGCAGTCTCAGCGGGTACTCCTACAATGAGCAGTTCTTC.

The chain carries TRBV5-1 and TRBJ1-2; no clear D gene. The germline V gene has CDR1 SGHRS and CDR2 YFSETQ. V was trimmed by 3 bases and J by 5 bases, leaving 14 bases between them. This CDR3 is 14 amino acids long. CDR3 residues: CASSWAQDGYGYTF. The CDR3 bases are TGCGCCAGCAGCTGGGCACAAGACGGGTATGGCTACACCTTC.

This chain joins TRBV7-2 and TRBJ2-7; 12 bases are shared with TRBD2. The V segment lost 4 bases and the J segment 7 bases; nucleotides outside the gene matches: 8. The CDR3 covers 15 residues. Germline loops: CDR1 SGHTA, CDR2 FQGNSA. For the CDR3, the DNA is TGTGCCAGCAGCTACGGACTAGCGGGATTGGGTGAGCAGTACTTC. Translating it yields CASSYGLAGLGEQYF.

This clonotype turned up a few times. The rearrangement uses TRBV9 and TRBJ1-6; no firm D call. The ends were cut back, 0 bases at V and 7 bases at J, with 11 bases in the middle. This CDR3 has 15 amino acids. From germline, CDR1 is SGDLS and CDR2 YYNGEE. The DNA of the CDR3 is TGTGCCAGCAGCGTAGATTTAACAGAGAATTCACCCCTCCACTTT. It yields the protein CASSVDLTENSPLHF.

About this clonotype itself: At one end the junction does not follow the germline gene, possibly because of a read error. The chain uses TRBV4-3 and TRBJ2-7; D may be TRBD1 (8 bases). Germline CDR1 LGHNA, CDR2 YSLEER. CDR3 length: 15 amino acids. CDR3 sequence: CANSQKTGGAMEQYF. As DNA, the CDR3 is TGCGCCAACAGCCAGAAAACAGGGGGGGCCATGGAGCAGTACTTC.

The chain links TRBV9 to TRBJ2-1, with TRBD2 identical over 9 bases. The CDR3 contains 16 residues. The V gene end was trimmed by 3 bases and the J gene end by 2 bases; junction bases not matched to a gene: 6. Germline CDR1 SGDLS, CDR2 YYNGEE. CDR3 bases: TGTGCCAGCAGCGGACGGACTAGCGAAGCCTACAATGAGCAGTTCTTC. Protein sequence: CASSGRTSEAYNEQFF.

The genes are TRBV20-1 and TRBJ2-4, with no clear D. The CDR3 length is 13 residues. V lost 1 base to trimming and J lost 3 bases, with 7 bases between them. The germline CDR1 and CDR2 sequences are DFQATT and SNEGSKA (reference sequence). Written as DNA, the CDR3 is TGCAGTGCTAGAGGTGGATACAAAAACATTCAGTACTTC. As protein: CSARGGYKNIQYF.

The table lists this clonotype with a few counts. The rearrangement links TRBV15 to TRBJ2-1, with 7 positions matching TRBD1. The germline V gene has CDR1 LNHNV and CDR2 YYDKDF (reference sequence). The CDR3 totals 14 residues. After removal of 4 bases from V and 7 bases from J, the junction contained 7 bases not matched to a gene. The CDR3 spells CATSTTGTANEQFF. For the CDR3, the DNA is TGTGCCACCAGCACCACCGGGACAGCAAATGAGCAGTTCTTC.

This clonotype was seen a handful of times. The chain couples TRBV12-3 or TRBV12-4 to TRBJ2-1; a weak D match, TRBD2 (6 bases). V lost 5 bases and J lost 2, with 19 bases in between. CDR3 size: 17 residues. The CDR3, as DNA: TGTGCCAGCAGTCTTAACGGGTACGGGAGCCCCTACAATGAGCAGTTCTTC. Its translation is CASSLNGYGSPYNEQFF.

This CDR3 reads CASSVVVSEIGYNEQFF. The CDR3 nucleotides read TGTGCCAGCAGCGTAGTCGTGTCGGAGATCGGGTACAATGAGCAGTTCTTC. The rearrangement uses TRBV9 and TRBJ2-1; D is uncertain. Germline V gene data show CDR1 as SGDLS and CDR2 as YYNGEE. This CDR3 region has 17 residues. The ends were cut back, 0 bases at V and 4 bases at J, with 17 bases in the middle. Together with reference TRBV9 and TRBJ2-1, the CDR3 gives the full variable domain: DSGVTQTPKHLITATGQRVTLRCSPRSGDLSVYWYQQSLDQGLQFLIQYYNGEERAKGNILERFSAQQFPDLHSELNLSSLELGDSALYFCASSVVVSEIGYNEQFFGPGTRLTVL.

This sequence joins TRBV29-1 and TRBJ1-2; 7 bases map to TRBD1. Looked up from germline, CDR1 is SQVTM and CDR2 is ANQGSEA. The CDR3 spans 12 residues. V was pared by 6 bases and J by 4 bases, with 5 bases of the junction left unmatched. CDR3 protein: CSVQGGAYGYTF. The CDR3 nucleotides are TGCAGCGTCCAGGGGGGGGCCTATGGCTACACCTTC.

The chain recombines TRBV15 with TRBJ2-1; D gene unclear. Trimming took off 6 bases at V and 5 bases at J, with 14 bases between the two ends. Looked up from germline, CDR1 is LNHNV and CDR2 is YYDKDF (reference sequence). The CDR3 contains 14 residues. The CDR3 DNA reads as TGTGCCACCAGAGATATTGGACGGGACAATGAGCAGTTCTTC. Residues: CATRDIGRDNEQFF.

The chain employs TRBV28 and TRBJ2-5; D ambiguous. V gave up 8 bases and J gave up 1 base, with 8 bases separating them. The length of the CDR3 is 12 residues. Germline V gene data show CDR1 as MDHEN and CDR2 as SYDVKM. The CDR3 DNA is TGTGCCAGCGTCGGAATCCAAGAGACCCAGTACTTC. As protein: CASVGIQETQYF. Drawing the rest from reference TRBV28 and TRBJ2-5, the complete variable domain is DVKVTQSSRYLVKRTGEKVFLECVQDMDHENMFWYRQDPGLGLRLIYFSYDVKMKEKGDIPEGYSVSREKKERFSLILESASTNQTSMYLCASVGIQETQYFGPGTRLLVL.

Concerning this clonotype: Mismatch with germline at one junction end may stem from a read error. V and J are TRBV15 and TRBJ2-3, with 10 positions matching TRBD2. Germline V lookup: CDR1 LNHNV, CDR2 YYDKDF (reference sequence). The CDR3 consists of 17 residues. In DNA form, the CDR3 reads TGTGCCACCAGCGGAGATCTAGCGGGAGATGGCACAGATACGCAGTATTTT. Its protein product is CATSGDLAGDGTDTQYF.

This clonotype has just a few counts. The rearrangement joins TRBV3-1 to TRBJ2-7; a weak D match, TRBD2 (5 bases). The ends were cut back, 1 base at V and 2 bases at J, with 9 bases in the middle. Germline V lookup: CDR1 LGHDT, CDR2 YNNKEL (reference sequence). The CDR3 is made up of 14 amino acids. The CDR3 region has the DNA TGTGCCAGCAGCCAAGCGGGGAACGCCTACGAGCAGTACTTC. It yields the protein CASSQAGNAYEQYF.

V is TRBV25-1 and J is TRBJ2-3, with 7 bases fitting TRBD1. V was clipped by 3 bases and J by 4 bases; unmatched bases: 4. The CDR3 covers 14 residues. Germline CDR1 and CDR2: MGHDK and SYGVNS. Written as DNA, the CDR3 is TGTGCCAGCAGTGATAGGGGGCAGTCAGATACGCAGTATTTT. It specifies CASSDRGQSDTQYF.